Each of the 32 T cell receptor beta chains below was sequenced from the same sample in a study of OX40 agonist ivuxolimab in advanced cancers. The repertoire was sequenced with immunoSEQ multiplex PCR; TCRdb's copy has only in-frame clones and lacks some. Of some 50,000 clones listed, 84% are singletons. The sample was CD4+ or CD8+ T cells sorted from blood, taken in a trial of the OX40 agonist ivuxolimab. The receptors were gathered from an adult with an advanced solid tumor such as melanoma, head and neck, liver or kidney cancer.

This chain uses TRBV18 with TRBJ2-7; no reliable D call. Germline CDR1 is KGHSH and CDR2 is LQKENI. V was pared by 1 base and J by 7 bases, with 14 bases between. There are 14 residues in the CDR3. CDR3 residues: CASSPLGTVGEQYF. DNA of the CDR3: TGTGCCAGCTCACCACTTGGCACCGTTGGGGAGCAGTACTTC.

This chain connects TRBV29-1 to TRBJ1-3; no clear D. The CDR3 extends over 11 amino acids. CDR1 is SQVTM and CDR2 is ANQGSEA in the germline V gene. Between the trimmed V and J ends, which lost 7 bases and 12 bases, there was a span of 16 bases. In DNA, the CDR3 is TGCAGCGCCGGAGGTGGCGAGGGCATATATTTT. Its translation is CSAGGGEGIYF. The entire variable domain, with the rest obtained from reference TRBV29-1 and TRBJ1-3, is as follows: SAVISQKPSRDICQRGTSLTIQCQVDSQVTMMFWYRQQPGQSLTLIATANQGSEATYESGFVIDKFPISRPNLTFSTLTVSNMSPEDSSIYLCSAGGGEGIYFGEGSWLTVV.

V usage is TRBV10-1 and J usage is TRBJ2-1, with D possibly called TRBD1 or TRBD2 (5 bases each). Germline V gene lookup returns CDR1 WNHNN and CDR2 SYGVQD (reference sequence). This CDR3 contains 13 residues. V was shortened by 4 bases and J by 7 bases, with 11 bases between the two germline ends. CDR3 in DNA: TGCGCCAGCAGTGGGCGCGAGGGGAATGAGCAGTTCTTC. It yields the protein CASSGREGNEQFF.

The CDR3 coding sequence is TGTGCCAGCAGTATGGACAGAATCTATGGCTACACCTTC. This codes for CASSMDRIYGYTF. The chain links TRBV27 to TRBJ1-2, with D perhaps matching TRBD1 (6 bases). CDR3 length: 13 residues. CDR1 and CDR2 (germline): MNHEY, SMNVEV (reference sequence). The germline V and J ends were trimmed by 5 bases and 4 bases, with 11 bases remaining between them.

V and J are TRBV28 and TRBJ2-3, with TRBD1 as a possible D gene (6 bases). The CDR3 has 13 residues. The V gene lost 6 bases and the J gene lost 4 bases, with 11 bases spanning the gap. The germline V gene encodes CDR1 MDHEN and CDR2 SYDVKM. The DNA for the CDR3 is TGTGCCAGCAGCACAGGGTTCCCAGATACGCAGTATTTT. Encoded protein: CASSTGFPDTQYF.

Comments on this clone: The same CDR3 also results from other DNA sequences found in this sample. The chain recombines TRBV9 with TRBJ2-7; D unclear. V was pared by 2 bases and J by 0 bases, with 9 bases between. CDR1 is SGDLS, CDR2 YYNGEE, per germline. The CDR3 covers 14 residues. CDR3 coding DNA: TGTGCCAGCAGCGTGGGCCTCATCTCCTACGAGCAGTACTTC. Amino acids: CASSVGLISYEQYF.

The rearrangement uses TRBV19 and TRBJ2-4, with TRBD1 as a possible D gene (6 bases). V lost 3 bases and J 2 bases, leaving 14 bases between the germline ends. The CDR3 has 16 amino acids. Germline V gives CDR1 LNHDA, CDR2 SQIVND (reference sequence). The CDR3 DNA reads as TGTGCCAGTAGTATTTCTGGAAGGGGGACCAAAAACATTCAGTACTTC. This gives the protein CASSISGRGTKNIQYF.

V is TRBV25-1 and J is TRBJ2-1; D remains ambiguous. This CDR3 spans 13 amino acids. Looked up from germline, CDR1 is MGHDK and CDR2 is SYGVNS. The V and J ends lost 2 bases and 7 bases respectively, with 9 bases between them. CDR3 in DNA: TGTGCCAGCAGTGAACTCGGCCCAAATGAGCAGTTCTTC. Translating gives CASSELGPNEQFF.

V and J are TRBV28 and TRBJ2-5; 10 nucleotides match TRBD2. The J call is uncertain, as TRBJ2-7 better fits the DNA end. The CDR3 spans 14 residues. Germline V CDR1 and CDR2: MDHEN, SYDVKM. The CDR3, as DNA: TGTGCCAGCATGCTTAGCGGGAGGATCTACGAGCAGTACTTC. Amino acids: CASMLSGRIYEQYF.

V is TRBV19 and J is TRBJ2-1; 10 bases agree with TRBD2. This CDR3 contains 14 residues. V lost 8 bases and J lost 6; bases outside the gene matches: 7. CDR1 is LNHDA and CDR2 is SQIVND in the germline V gene (reference sequence). The CDR3, as DNA: TGTGCCAGTGTCGAAGCGGGAGGGATCAATGAGCAGTTCTTC. Its translation is CASVEAGGINEQFF.

The chain recombines TRBV5-4 with TRBJ2-7, with 8 nucleotides matching TRBD2. J gave up 6 bases and V 4 bases, and 6 bases lay outside the gene matches. The CDR3 contains 13 residues. Germline CDR1 SGHNT, CDR2 YYREEE (reference sequence). CDR3 sequence reads: CASSLGGAGEQYF. In DNA, the CDR3 is TGTGCCAGCAGCCTCGGGGGGGCTGGCGAGCAGTACTTC. The full variable domain, rest sourced from reference TRBV5-4 and TRBJ2-7, is ETGVTQSPTHLIKTRGQQVTLRCSSQSGHNTVSWYQQALGQGPQFIFQYYREEENGRGNFPPRFSGLQFPNYSSELNVNALELDDSALYLCASSLGGAGEQYFGPGTRLTVT.

In this sample, this clone turned up once. This rearrangement joins TRBV19 to TRBJ1-3; D unresolved. This CDR3 is built from 12 residues. Trimming left V 10 bases short and J 10 bases short, with 17 bases between. Germline V gene data show CDR1 as LNHDA and CDR2 as SQIVND (reference sequence). Here the CDR3 DNA reads TGTGCCATCCTATGGGGAGGAACGACCATATATTTT. Protein: CAILWGGTTIYF.

The chain uses TRBV6-1 and TRBJ1-4; TRBD1 matches 9 bases. The ends lost 3 bases at V and 3 bases at J; junction bases unmatched: 2. Germline values: CDR1 MNHNS, CDR2 SASEGT. CDR3 length equals 15 residues. The CDR3 region is CASSEGDRANEKLFF. In DNA form, the CDR3 reads TGTGCCAGCAGTGAGGGGGACAGGGCTAATGAAAAACTGTTTTTT.

With regard to this clone: Different DNA sequences within this sample yield the same CDR3. CDR3 loop: CASSTREHRLDTQYF. The CDR3 bases are TGTGCCAGCAGCACCCGGGAACATCGTCTCGATACGCAGTATTTT. The chain couples TRBV7-2 to TRBJ2-3, with D maybe TRBD2 (5 bases). Looked up from germline, CDR1 is SGHTA and CDR2 is FQGNSA. V was pared by 5 bases and J by 6 bases, with 18 bases between. This CDR3 is 15 amino acids long. Looking up the rest from reference TRBV7-2 and TRBJ2-3 gives the full variable domain: GAGVSQSPSNKVTEKGKDVELRCDPISGHTALYWYRQSLGQGLEFLIYFQGNSAPDKSGLPSDRFSAERTGGSVSTLTIQRTQQEDSAVYLCASSTREHRLDTQYFGPGTRLTVL.

The CDR3 spells CASSQGQGRTYEQYF. CDR3 nucleotides: TGCGCCAGCAGCCAAGGACAGGGCCGGACCTACGAGCAGTACTTC. This chain joins TRBV4-1 and TRBJ2-7; 7 bases fit TRBD1. CDR1 is MGHRA and CDR2 is YSYEKL in the germline V gene. V trimming: 1 base; J trimming: 2 bases; junction bases outside the gene matches: 5. This CDR3 comprises 15 residues.

The chain carries TRBV6-5 and TRBJ2-3; D may be TRBD2 (5 bases). Per germline, CDR1 MNHEY and CDR2 SVGAGI. This CDR3 spans 13 amino acids. V was clipped by 6 bases and J by 3 bases, with 10 bases between them. In nucleotides, the CDR3 is TGTGCCAGCAGCCGCCCGGGGACAGATACGCAGTATTTT. Translating it yields CASSRPGTDTQYF.

The J gene is TRBJ2-1, the V gene TRBV27, with D perhaps matching TRBD1 or TRBD2 (5 bases each). From germline, CDR1 is MNHEY and CDR2 SMNVEV (reference sequence). Trimming stripped 3 bases from V and 0 bases from J, with 9 bases between. The CDR3 contains 15 residues. This chain's CDR3 is CASSFRDGSYNEQFF. CDR3 coding DNA: TGTGCCAGCAGTTTCCGGGACGGCTCCTACAATGAGCAGTTCTTC.

This clone was recorded once. The genes are TRBV28 and TRBJ2-1; weak D call: TRBD2 (5 bases). Germline loops: CDR1 MDHEN, CDR2 SYDVKM. Between the trimmed V and J ends, which lost 5 bases and 3 bases, there was a span of 14 bases. The CDR3 length is 15 residues. As DNA, the CDR3 is TGTGCCAGCAGTGCCGCTTCAGAGGGCTACAATGAGCAGTTCTTC. It specifies CASSAASEGYNEQFF.

The genes are TRBV2 and TRBJ2-1, with D uncertain. This CDR3 is built from 15 residues. CDR1 is SNHLY and CDR2 is FYNNEI in the germline V gene. V lost 4 bases to trimming and J lost 0 bases, with 10 bases between them. The CDR3, as DNA: TGTGCCAGCAGTGCCAGCCTGAGCTCCTACAATGAGCAGTTCTTC. Translated, it gives CASSASLSSYNEQFF.

The rearrangement links TRBV28 to TRBJ1-2; 8 nucleotides agree with TRBD1. Losses at the gene ends were 2 bases for V and 7 bases for J; bases not matched to a gene: 6. Germline CDR1 and CDR2: MDHEN and SYDVKM. The CDR3 contains 14 residues. The CDR3 coding sequence is TGTGCCAGCAGTTTACAGGGGGCTGTTGGTGGCTACACCTTC. Its translation is CASSLQGAVGGYTF.

This CDR3 reads CASSQGPRAHNYGYTF. The CDR3, as DNA: TGCGCCAGCAGCCAAGGTCCCCGGGCCCATAACTATGGCTACACCTTC. This chain connects TRBV4-1 to TRBJ1-2; no clear D. CDR3 length: 16 amino acids. V lost 1 base to trimming and J lost 1 base, with 13 bases between them. From germline, CDR1 is MGHRA and CDR2 YSYEKL.

The chain's CDR3 is CASSSQPTRQLFYEQYF. In nucleotides, the CDR3 is TGTGCCAGCAGCTCCCAGCCAACCCGACAATTGTTCTACGAGCAGTACTTC. The rearrangement joins TRBV7-8 to TRBJ2-5; D uncertain. The end of the DNA fits TRBJ2-7 better, so the J call may be wrong. Germline V gene sequence: CDR1 SGHVS, CDR2 FQNEAQ. The CDR3 totals 17 residues.

This clone is a singleton in its sample. The V gene is TRBV19, the J gene TRBJ2-5; 7 bases map to TRBD1. Germline trimming cut 5 bases from V and 2 bases from J; bases unmatched to any gene: 5. CDR3 size: 14 residues. Germline V gene lookup returns CDR1 LNHDA and CDR2 SQIVND (reference sequence). The CDR3 bases are TGTGCCAGTAGTTCGGGGACAGTACAAGAGACCCAGTACTTC. Its protein product is CASSSGTVQETQYF.

The chain has TRBV6-6 and TRBJ2-4, with D perhaps being TRBD1 or TRBD2 (6 bases each). There are 13 residues in the CDR3. The germline V gene encodes CDR1 MNHNY and CDR2 SVGAGI (reference sequence). V shed 8 bases and J shed 8 bases, with 16 bases lying between them. Here the CDR3 DNA reads TGTGCCAGCGTCTCAGGCGGGACATACATTCAGTACTTC. Translating it yields CASVSGGTYIQYF.

This sequence joins TRBV28 and TRBJ2-1, with 7 positions matching TRBD1. The CDR3 loop spans 17 amino acids. V dropped 5 bases and J dropped 1; count of bases not matched to a gene: 11. The V gene's germline CDR1 is MDHEN and CDR2 SYDVKM. The CDR3 loop reads CASSPLKWGQSYNEQFF. CDR3 in DNA: TGTGCCAGCAGTCCCCTCAAATGGGGACAGTCCTACAATGAGCAGTTCTTC. Looking up the rest from reference TRBV28 and TRBJ2-1 gives the full variable domain: DVKVTQSSRYLVKRTGEKVFLECVQDMDHENMFWYRQDPGLGLRLIYFSYDVKMKEKGDIPEGYSVSREKKERFSLILESASTNQTSMYLCASSPLKWGQSYNEQFFGPGTRLTVL.

As for this clone: One end of the junction is discordant with germline, which a read error may explain. This chain connects TRBV7-7 to TRBJ2-5; 8 nucleotides agree with TRBD1. The germline gives CDR1 SSHAT, CDR2 FNYEAQ (reference sequence). The CDR3 consists of 15 residues. The CDR3 DNA is TGTGCTAGCAGTCCGGACAGGGATGGAGGAGAGACCCAGTACTTC. Residues: CASSPDRDGGETQYF.

In its sample, this clone was seen a few times. The chain combines TRBV4-3 with TRBJ2-2; possible D gene TRBD1, 6 bases. V was cut by 4 bases and J by 6 bases, with 15 bases left in between. Per the germline V gene, CDR1 is LGHNA and CDR2 is YSLEER. The CDR3 loop spans 15 amino acids. The DNA for the CDR3 is TGCGCCAGCAGCCCCGAGGGACATGTGTCCGGGGAGCTGTTTTTT. Amino acids: CASSPEGHVSGELFF.

The chain uses TRBV4-3 and TRBJ1-2; maybe TRBD1 (6 bases). From germline, CDR1 is LGHNA and CDR2 YSLEER. CDR3 length: 17 amino acids. The germline V and J ends were trimmed by 4 bases and 4 bases, with 22 bases remaining between them. CDR3 residues: CASSPGLDRIGPYGYTF. DNA of the CDR3: TGCGCCAGCAGCCCCGGACTCGACAGGATAGGCCCCTATGGCTACACCTTC.

The rearrangement joins TRBV6-1 to TRBJ1-2; 9 nucleotides align to TRBD1. Per the germline V gene, CDR1 is MNHNS and CDR2 is SASEGT. Losses at the gene ends were 5 bases for V and 4 bases for J; bases not matched to a gene: 5. This CDR3 has 14 residues. Here the CDR3 reads CASSRDRETYGYTF. The DNA of the CDR3 is TGTGCCAGCAGTCGGGACAGGGAGACCTATGGCTACACCTTC.

The chain is built from TRBV18 and TRBJ2-7; weak D call: TRBD1 (6 bases). The CDR3 runs to 15 residues. The V end lost 5 bases, the J end lost 0 bases, and 14 bases lay between the germline ends. Germline V lookup: CDR1 KGHSH, CDR2 LQKENI. The CDR3 sequence is CASSYSGASSYEQYF. CDR3 in DNA: TGTGCCAGCTCATATTCAGGGGCCAGCTCCTACGAGCAGTACTTC.

V is TRBV6-5 and J is TRBJ2-1; D possibly corresponds to TRBD1 (6 bases). Germline V gene lookup returns CDR1 MNHEY and CDR2 SVGAGI. There are 15 residues in the CDR3. Trimming pared 0 bases from V and 6 bases from J, leaving 12 bases between. This chain's CDR3 is CASSYSLDSRNEQFF. The CDR3 DNA reads as TGTGCCAGCAGTTACTCGCTGGACAGCCGCAATGAGCAGTTCTTC.

This sequence joins TRBV6-1 and TRBJ1-5; a weak D match, TRBD1 (6 bases). V lost 3 bases and J lost 4, with 10 bases in between. CDR3 length: 14 amino acids. Germline loops: CDR1 MNHNS, CDR2 SASEGT. CDR3 nucleotide sequence: TGTGCCAGCAGTGAGAACAGGGAAAATCAGCCCCAGCATTTT. Protein sequence: CASSENRENQPQHF.